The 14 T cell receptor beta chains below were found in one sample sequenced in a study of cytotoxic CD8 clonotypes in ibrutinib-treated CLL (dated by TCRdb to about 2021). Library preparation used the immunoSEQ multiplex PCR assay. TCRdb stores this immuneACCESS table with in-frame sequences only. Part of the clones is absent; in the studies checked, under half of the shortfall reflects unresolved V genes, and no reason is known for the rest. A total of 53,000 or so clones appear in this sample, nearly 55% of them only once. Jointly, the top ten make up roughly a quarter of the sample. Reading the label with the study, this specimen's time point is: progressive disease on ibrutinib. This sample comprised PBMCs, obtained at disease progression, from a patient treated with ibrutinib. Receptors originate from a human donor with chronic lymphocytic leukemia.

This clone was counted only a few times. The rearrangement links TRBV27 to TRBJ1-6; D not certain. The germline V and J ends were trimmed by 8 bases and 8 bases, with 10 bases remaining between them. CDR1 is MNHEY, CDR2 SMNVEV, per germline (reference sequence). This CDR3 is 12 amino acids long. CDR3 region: CASHMRDSPLHF. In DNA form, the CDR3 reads TGTGCCAGCCACATGAGGGATTCACCCCTCCACTTT.

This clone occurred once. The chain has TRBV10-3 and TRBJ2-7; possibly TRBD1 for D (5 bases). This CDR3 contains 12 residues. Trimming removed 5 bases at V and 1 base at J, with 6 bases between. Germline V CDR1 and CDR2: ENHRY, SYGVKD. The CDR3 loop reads CAISSGSYEQYF. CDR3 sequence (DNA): TGTGCCATCAGTTCAGGGTCCTACGAGCAGTACTTC.

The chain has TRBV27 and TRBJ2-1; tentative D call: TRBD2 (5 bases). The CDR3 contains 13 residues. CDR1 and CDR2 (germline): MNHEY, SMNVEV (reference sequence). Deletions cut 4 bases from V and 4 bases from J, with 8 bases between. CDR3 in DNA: TGTGCCAGCAGTTCCAGCGGATACAATGAGCAGTTCTTC. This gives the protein CASSSSGYNEQFF.

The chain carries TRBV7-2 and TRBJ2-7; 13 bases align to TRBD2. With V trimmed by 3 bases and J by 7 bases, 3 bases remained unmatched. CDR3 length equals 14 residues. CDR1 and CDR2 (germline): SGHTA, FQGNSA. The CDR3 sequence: CASSFLGLAGEQYF. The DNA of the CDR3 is TGTGCCAGCAGCTTCTTGGGACTAGCGGGGGAGCAGTACTTC.

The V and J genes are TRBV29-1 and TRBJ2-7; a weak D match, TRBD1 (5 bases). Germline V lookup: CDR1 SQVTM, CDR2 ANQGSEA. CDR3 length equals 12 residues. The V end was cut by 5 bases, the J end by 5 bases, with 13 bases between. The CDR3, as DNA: TGCAGCGTTTATTTACCAGGGAACGAGCAGTACTTC. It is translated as CSVYLPGNEQYF.

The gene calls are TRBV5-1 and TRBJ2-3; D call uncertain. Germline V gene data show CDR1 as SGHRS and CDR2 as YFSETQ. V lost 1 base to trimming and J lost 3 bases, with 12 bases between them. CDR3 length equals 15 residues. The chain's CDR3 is CASSLRLGLTDTQYF. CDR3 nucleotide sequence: TGCGCCAGCAGCTTGAGGCTAGGTCTAACAGATACGCAGTATTTT.

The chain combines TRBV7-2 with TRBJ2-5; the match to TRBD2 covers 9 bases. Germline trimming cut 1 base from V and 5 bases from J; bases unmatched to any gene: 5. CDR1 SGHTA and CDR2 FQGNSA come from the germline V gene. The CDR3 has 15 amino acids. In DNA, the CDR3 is TGTGCCAGCAGCTTAGAGGGACTAGCTTGGGAGACCCAGTACTTC. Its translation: CASSLEGLAWETQYF.

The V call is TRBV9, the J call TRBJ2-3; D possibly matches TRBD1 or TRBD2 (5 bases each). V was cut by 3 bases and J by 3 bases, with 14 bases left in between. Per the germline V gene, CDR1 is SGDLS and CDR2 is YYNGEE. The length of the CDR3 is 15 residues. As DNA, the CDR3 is TGTGCCAGCAGCGCCCGACTTGAGGGGACAGATACGCAGTATTTT. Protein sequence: CASSARLEGTDTQYF.

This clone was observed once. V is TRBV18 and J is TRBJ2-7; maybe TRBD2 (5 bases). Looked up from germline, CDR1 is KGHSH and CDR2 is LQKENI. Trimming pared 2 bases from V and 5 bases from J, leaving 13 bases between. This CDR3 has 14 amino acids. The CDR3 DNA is TGTGCCAGCTCACCAAGCGGCCGGGCCGACGAGCAGTACTTC. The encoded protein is CASSPSGRADEQYF.

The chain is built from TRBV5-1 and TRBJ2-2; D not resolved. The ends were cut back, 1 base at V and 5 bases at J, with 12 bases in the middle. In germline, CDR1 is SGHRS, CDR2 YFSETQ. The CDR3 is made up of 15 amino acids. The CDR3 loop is CASSLREVGTGELFF. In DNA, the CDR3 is TGCGCCAGCAGCTTGAGGGAAGTGGGTACCGGGGAGCTGTTTTTT.

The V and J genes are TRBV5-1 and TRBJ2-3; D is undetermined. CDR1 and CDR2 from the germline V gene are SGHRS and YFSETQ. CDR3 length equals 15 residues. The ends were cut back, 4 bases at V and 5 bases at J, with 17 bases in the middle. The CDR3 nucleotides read TGCGCCAGCAGCCCAGGACCCGAAGCGCAAGATACGCAGTATTTT. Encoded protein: CASSPGPEAQDTQYF.

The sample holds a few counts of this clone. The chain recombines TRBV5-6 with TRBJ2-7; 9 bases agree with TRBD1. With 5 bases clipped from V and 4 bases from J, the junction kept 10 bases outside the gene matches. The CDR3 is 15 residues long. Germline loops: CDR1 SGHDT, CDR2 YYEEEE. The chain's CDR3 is CASRGAGTGSYEQYF. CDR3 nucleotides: TGTGCCAGCAGGGGTGCGGGGACAGGGTCTTACGAGCAGTACTTC.

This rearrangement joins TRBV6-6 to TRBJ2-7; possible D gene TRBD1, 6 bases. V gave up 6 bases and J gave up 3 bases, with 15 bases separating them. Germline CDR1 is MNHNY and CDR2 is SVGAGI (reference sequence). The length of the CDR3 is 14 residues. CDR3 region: CASSDRTTNYEQYF. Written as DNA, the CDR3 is TGTGCCAGCAGCGACAGGACGACGAACTACGAGCAGTACTTC.

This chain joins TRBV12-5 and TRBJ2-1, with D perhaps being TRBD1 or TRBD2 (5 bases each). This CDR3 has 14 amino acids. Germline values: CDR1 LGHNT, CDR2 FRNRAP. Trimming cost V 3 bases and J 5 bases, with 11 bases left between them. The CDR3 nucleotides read TGTGCTAGTGGTTTTGGACACGGGGACAATGAGCAGTTCTTC. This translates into CASGFGHGDNEQFF.